This T cell receptor beta chain was recorded in a study of blood T cell repertoires in COVID-19. Study-level information: Specimens from acute and convalescent COVID-19 originated in the United States, Italy and Spain. Nucleic acid was either cDNA or gDNA, and it came from T cells, B-cell-depleted T cells, or PBMCs.

Authors' methods: Estimates of nucleated cell counts were drawn from the amplification of reference gene primers. This table comes from immunoSEQ multiplex PCR, and its TCRdb copy is limited to in-frame clones, with some not included. The DNA was the basis for D and trimming; V, J and clone size are from that table. The sample carries 84,000 or so clones, 92% recorded once. This CDR3 region has 17 residues. The V gene lost 5 bases and the J gene lost 7 bases, with 26 bases spanning the gap. Germline V lookup: CDR1 SGHAT, CDR2 FQNNGV. This clone has a single count. Sequencing input: peripheral blood. This chain connects TRBV11-2 to TRBJ1-2, with D perhaps TRBD1 (5 bases). This TCR came from a woman aged 60-75 years with active COVID-19. This CDR3 reads CASSLGGWSGTLGGYTF. The CDR3 region has the DNA TGTGCCAGCAGCCTCGGGGGGTGGTCAGGGACTTTAGGTGGCTACACCTTC. The full variable domain, rest sourced from reference TRBV11-2 and TRBJ1-2, is EAGVAQSPRYKIIEKRQSVAFWCNPISGHATLYWYQQILGQGPKLLIQFQNNGVVDDSQLPKDRFSAERLKGVDSTLKIQPAKLEDSAVYLCASSLGGWSGTLGGYTFGSGTRLTVV.